Included here is one T cell receptor (beta chain) sequence, with context. This clonotype occurred a few times. There is no known antigen for this receptor. No base qualities exist here, and no much larger clone lies one base off it. The donors were under 40 Caucasian individuals from Russia, aged roughly 6 to 100 years, who were systemically healthy. About 10 milliliters of peripheral blood were drawn from each donor into EDTA-treated Vacutainer tubes. Ficoll-Paque density-gradient centrifugation was used to isolate PBMCs, with at least 6 million per sample. Trizol reagent was used to extract total RNA from PBMCs, with at least 5.5 micrograms per sample. For every donor, flow cytometry on a PBMC aliquot measured the percentage of naive CD45RAhigh/CD27high T cells. The CDR3 runs 12 residues from the cysteine to the phenylalanine. Left in the record is the CDR3 DNA by itself, 36 bases read in frame from the first base. The germline V gene sets CDR1 to MNHEY and CDR2 to SVGEGT. Unmatched junction bases come to 0, with V trimmed by 9 bases and J by 3 bases.

The entry originates in a study of blood T cells in healthy people across ages (dated by TCRdb to between 2015 and 2016). Some background on the complete study: In model experiments, roughly one uniquely barcoded TCR beta cDNA molecule per two T cells was captured by template switching. The donors were split into four age groups: young (average around 17 years), middle-aged (over 35), aged (about 56) and long-lived (roughly 88). To avoid experimental bias, donors of different ages were randomly spread across the sequencing lanes. To track age-related changes in TCR beta repertoire diversity, the study relied on deep sequencing normalized with unique cDNA molecular identifiers. Two additional independent replicas of 1 million unique cDNA reads from the same blood draw were analyzed for two donors (one aged 18 to 29 and one aged 80 or older). Study-wide conclusions, independent of this receptor: Observed TCR beta diversity per million T cells fell roughly linearly with age, and a significant reduction was already apparent by age roughly 40. Bulk unsorted PBMC profiling prevented conclusive comparison of naive and antigen-experienced compartments. Compared with the aged group, the long-lived group had more naive CD4+ T cells, fewer expanded clones and increased TCR diversity, suggesting age selection. Observed TCR beta diversity correlated strongly with the percentage of naive T cells measured by flow cytometry. Donor CMV infection status was unknown, potentially confounding age-related changes in expanded clonotypes. Total diversity estimates from one million sequenced T cells were considered lower bounds and underestimates.

The library came from 5' RACE. Data came from an Illumina HiSeq 2500. A second roughly 6 to 11 cycle PCR used a sample-barcoded 5' primer and a J-beta primer mix. A template-switch 5' adaptor carrying 12 random nucleotides introduced a unique molecular identifier onto each TCR beta cDNA molecule. At least 2.5 million CDR3-containing paired-end reads were obtained from each sample. First-strand cDNA synthesis was performed from all RNA using the Mint cDNA synthesis kit, with priming by a TRBC-specific oligonucleotide. After uracil-DNA glycosylase treatment, a first 18-cycle PCR used universal primers M1SS and BC2_uni_R on all cDNA. In the paper's pipeline: For normalization, 1 million high-quality reads were randomly selected from each sample, with every read carrying a distinct molecular identifier. Reads with shared molecular identifiers were discarded instead of being binned into consensus sequences. MiTCR, run with a Q25 quality threshold and the strictest error-elimination algorithm, handled CDR3 identification, clonotype clustering and error correction. Lower-bound total TCR beta diversity was estimated with a nonparametric unseen species model using Euler transformation. TCRdb reprocessed the public reads (quality trimming at Q25 with fastp, clone calling with MiXCR) and kept in-frame beta chains. Rows merge per CDR3 protein into single entries with the most common DNA and genes. The authors' filters were not applied to this entry. This sample gives about 1.4 million distinct CDR3 sequences in total; 45% to 70% of them show up just once. Of the sample, 6.7% falls within the top ten clones.

Sequencing used blood. This sequence uses TRBV6-2 or TRBV6-3 and TRBJ2-3, with 10 bases in between that match TRBD2. The receptor's source is a young man in good health. The CDR3: CARTSGTDTQYF. The DNA is TGTGCCAGGACTAGCGGGACAGATACGCAGTATTTT.